The 20 T cell receptor beta chains below all came from one sample that was sequenced in a study of T cell responses to AZD1222 COVID-19 vaccine. TCRdb's table, derived via immunoSEQ multiplex PCR, lists solely in-frame clones and lacks some. The table lists tens of thousands of clones, over 85% of them singletons. The sequencing used peripheral blood, collected 28 days after the second AZD1222 dose. Receptors were obtained from an adult who received the AZD1222 COVID-19 vaccine.

The rearrangement uses TRBV12-3 or TRBV12-4 and TRBJ2-3; tentatively, D is TRBD1 (5 bases). V was cut by 6 bases and J by 6 bases, with 13 bases left in between. This CDR3 spans 13 amino acids. CDR3 DNA: TGTGCCAGCAGCCCACCTGGGGCTGATACGCAGTATTTT. Translated, it gives CASSPPGADTQYF.

The chain combines TRBV11-2 with TRBJ1-1; 7 bases are shared with TRBD1. This CDR3 comprises 15 residues. Germline values: CDR1 SGHAT, CDR2 FQNNGV. The V gene end was trimmed by 3 bases and the J gene end by 2 bases; junction bases not matched to a gene: 6. CDR3 sequence: CASSFRQGVNTEAFF. The CDR3 region has the DNA TGTGCCAGCAGCTTCAGACAGGGTGTAAACACTGAAGCTTTCTTT.

The chain joins TRBV19 to TRBJ1-4; D gene uncertain. The germline gives CDR1 LNHDA, CDR2 SQIVND (reference sequence). Trimming removed 5 bases at V and 8 bases at J, with 15 bases between. The CDR3 has 14 residues. The CDR3 bases are TGTGCCAGTAGTCGGAGACCCGACGGGGAAAAACTGTTTTTT. Translation: CASSRRPDGEKLFF. Complete variable domain (other parts from reference TRBV19 and TRBJ1-4): DGGITQSPKYLFRKEGQNVTLSCEQNLNHDAMYWYRQDPGQGLRLIYYSQIVNDFQKGDIAEGYSVSREKKESFPLTVTSAQKNPTAFYLCASSRRPDGEKLFFGSGTQLSVL.

This clone was observed once. The CDR3 spells CSAIDRVLYNSPLHF. DNA of the CDR3: TGCAGTGCTATTGACCGGGTCCTATATAATTCACCCCTCCACTTT. The J gene is TRBJ1-6, the V gene TRBV20-1; no clear D gene. The CDR3 sequence is 15 residues long. Trimming pared 4 bases from V and 4 bases from J, leaving 14 bases between. Looked up from germline, CDR1 is DFQATT and CDR2 is SNEGSKA (reference sequence).

This chain joins TRBV4-2 and TRBJ1-3; D ambiguous. V gave up 3 bases and J gave up 0 bases, with 6 bases separating them. Germline assignment: CDR1 LGHNA and CDR2 YNFKEQ. The length of the CDR3 is 14 residues. CDR3 nucleotides: TGTGCCAGCAGCCAGCCAAACTCTGGAAACACCATATATTTT. Translating it yields CASSQPNSGNTIYF.

This sequence joins TRBV28 and TRBJ2-2; tentatively, D is TRBD1 (5 bases). The germline gives CDR1 MDHEN, CDR2 SYDVKM. This CDR3 is 14 amino acids long. V was pared by 2 bases and J by 3 bases, with 7 bases between. CDR3 in amino acids: CASSLQGYTGELFF. Here the CDR3 DNA reads TGTGCCAGCAGTTTACAGGGTTACACCGGGGAGCTGTTTTTT.

V is TRBV9 and J is TRBJ1-3, with D perhaps matching TRBD1 (5 bases). V was shortened by 0 bases and J by 4 bases, with 14 bases between the two germline ends. CDR1 is SGDLS, CDR2 YYNGEE, per germline. CDR3 length equals 16 residues. Written as DNA, the CDR3 is TGTGCCAGCAGCGTAGGTTACGGGGCTGGGGGAAACACCATATATTTT. This sequence encodes CASSVGYGAGGNTIYF. The variable domain in full, with the rest retrieved from reference TRBV9 and TRBJ1-3, is DSGVTQTPKHLITATGQRVTLRCSPRSGDLSVYWYQQSLDQGLQFLIQYYNGEERAKGNILERFSAQQFPDLHSELNLSSLELGDSALYFCASSVGYGAGGNTIYFGEGSWLTVV.

This clone showed up just once. V and J are TRBV29-1 and TRBJ1-1; maybe TRBD1 (5 bases). V lost 4 bases and J lost 4, with 7 bases in between. This CDR3 is 11 amino acids long. Per the germline V gene, CDR1 is SQVTM and CDR2 is ANQGSEA. This chain's CDR3 is CSVVGGTEAFF. DNA of the CDR3: TGCAGCGTTGTGGGGGGCACTGAAGCTTTCTTT.

This chain joins TRBV6-2 or TRBV6-3 and TRBJ2-3; 7 bases are shared with TRBD2. The CDR3 has 15 residues. Per the germline V gene, CDR1 is MNHEY and CDR2 is SVGEGT. V lost 0 bases, J lost 2 bases, and 2 bases stayed unmatched. The CDR3 DNA follows: TGTGCCAGCAGTTACTCTAGCGGGTTCACAGATACGCAGTATTTT. Amino acids: CASSYSSGFTDTQYF.

This clone was seen just once. The rearrangement joins TRBV9 to TRBJ2-5, with TRBD2 matching 12 bases. The germline gives CDR1 SGDLS, CDR2 YYNGEE. The CDR3 totals 16 residues. The junction had 8 bases not matched to a gene; V was cut back by 5 bases and J by 3 bases. The CDR3 nucleotides read TGTGCCAGCAGTCGTGGGGCTAGCGGGGGGGAAGAGACCCAGTACTTC. Translated: CASSRGASGGEETQYF.

The V call is TRBV15, the J call TRBJ1-4, with 7 bases fitting TRBD1. The trim removed 6 bases at V and 4 bases at J, leaving 11 bases unmatched. This CDR3 region has 16 residues. Germline CDR1 is LNHNV and CDR2 is YYDKDF (reference sequence). CDR3 amino acids: CATSLGTEGDNEKLFF. The CDR3 DNA reads TGTGCCACCAGTCTCGGGACAGAGGGGGATAATGAAAAACTGTTTTTT.

The chain joins TRBV5-5 to TRBJ2-3; D gene ambiguous. The germline CDR1 and CDR2 sequences are SGHKS and YYEKEE (reference sequence). Trimming took 4 bases from V and 4 from J, leaving 19 bases between them. This CDR3 region has 16 residues. Written as DNA, the CDR3 is TGTGCCAGCAGCCCCACGGTGGTCCCTTGGGCAGATACGCAGTATTTT. Encoded protein: CASSPTVVPWADTQYF.

This clone showed up just a few times. The V and J genes are TRBV5-1 and TRBJ2-3; 9 bases line up with TRBD1. The germline CDR1 and CDR2 sequences are SGHRS and YFSETQ. The V and J ends lost 3 bases and 2 bases, in that order; junction bases with no gene match: 4. The CDR3 sequence is 15 residues long. Here the CDR3 DNA reads TGCGCCAGCAGCTCGGGACAGGGATACACAGATACGCAGTATTTT. It yields the protein CASSSGQGYTDTQYF.

The chain links TRBV3-1 (or the pseudogene TRBV3-2) to TRBJ1-4; D remains ambiguous. Between the trimmed V and J ends, which lost 4 bases and 8 bases, there was a span of 20 bases. This CDR3 spans 16 amino acids. Germline-derived CDR1 and CDR2 are LGHDT and YNNKEL (reference sequence). The CDR3 reads CASSLYQRPEREKLFF. DNA of the CDR3: TGTGCCAGCAGCCTATACCAGCGCCCCGAAAGGGAAAAACTGTTTTTT.

This chain links TRBV28 with TRBJ1-5; tentatively, D is TRBD1 (6 bases). Looked up from germline, CDR1 is MDHEN and CDR2 is SYDVKM. The V gene lost 7 bases and the J gene lost 4 bases, with 17 bases spanning the gap. This CDR3 spans 15 amino acids. Here the CDR3 DNA reads TGTGCCAGCACCTATCCGGGGGCCGGAAATCAGCCCCAGCATTTT. Residues: CASTYPGAGNQPQHF.

The chain couples TRBV28 to TRBJ1-2; unclear D gene. Trimming removed 5 bases from V and 2 bases from J, with 24 bases in between. Germline CDR1 MDHEN, CDR2 SYDVKM. The CDR3 is 18 amino acids. The CDR3 reads CASSPEHEGRALNYGYTF. The CDR3 nucleotides read TGTGCCAGCAGTCCCGAACACGAAGGACGGGCCTTAAACTATGGCTACACCTTC.

This clone showed up just once. The chain employs TRBV6-5 and TRBJ1-6; 8 bases are a match to TRBD1. This CDR3 comprises 14 residues. V was clipped by 6 bases and J by 9 bases; unmatched bases: 7. CDR1 MNHEY and CDR2 SVGAGI come from the germline V gene. The CDR3 nucleotides read TGTGCCAGCAGCCCCGACAGGGGAGGTTCACCCCTCCACTTT. The encoded protein is CASSPDRGGSPLHF.

With regard to this clone: Compared with germline, one end of the junction differs, possibly owing to a read error. The chain combines TRBV28 with TRBJ1-1, with D tentatively TRBD1 (5 bases). Germline CDR1 reads MDHEN; CDR2 reads SYDVKM. The CDR3 has 13 amino acids. The CDR3 region has the DNA TGTGCCAGCAGTAGGGCAGGGAACGCTGAAGCTTTCTTT. Amino acid sequence: CASSRAGNAEAFF.

The V and J genes are TRBV10-3 and TRBJ1-2, with unresolved D. Trimming removed 0 bases from V and 4 bases from J, with 9 bases in between. CDR1 is ENHRY, CDR2 SYGVKD, per germline. CDR3 size: 14 residues. CDR3: CAISESGDGYGYTF. The CDR3, as DNA: TGTGCCATCAGTGAGTCCGGAGACGGCTATGGCTACACCTTC.

This sequence joins TRBV28 and TRBJ2-7; D remains ambiguous. This CDR3 spans 13 amino acids. V gave up 5 bases and J gave up 4 bases, with 12 bases separating them. The germline gives CDR1 MDHEN, CDR2 SYDVKM. CDR3 region: CASSDRLRYEQYF. CDR3 DNA: TGTGCCAGCAGTGATAGACTGAGATACGAGCAGTACTTC.